A single sample is the source of the 6 T cell receptor beta chains below, sequenced in a study of shared clonotypes between healthy human individuals (dated by TCRdb to 2020 to 2022). Library construction relied on the immunoSEQ multiplex PCR assay. This immuneACCESS table, as held by TCRdb, lists in-frame sequences with V and J called but not all clones. Of the missing ones, under half trace to an unresolved V gene in checked studies; the others have no known cause. The sample contains 75,000 to 100,000 clones, approximately 44% of them found a single time. The top ten constitute about 16% of the sample. Sequenced: PBMCs. The receptors come from a woman between 40 and 55 years old in good health. Some clones in this sample may be carry-over from other donors' samples.

This chain links TRBV18 with TRBJ2-7; D might be TRBD1 or TRBD2, each matching 7 bases. CDR3 size: 14 residues. Germline-derived CDR1 and CDR2 are KGHSH and LQKENI. V was pared by 6 bases and J by 4 bases, with 16 bases between. The CDR3 loop reads CASSLQGEGYEQYF. The DNA for the CDR3 is TGTGCCAGCTCTCTGCAGGGGGAGGGATACGAGCAGTACTTC.

This clone was seen only once. The chain combines TRBV30 with TRBJ2-4, with a tentative D call TRBD2 (5 bases). This CDR3 spans 15 amino acids. V gave up 5 bases and J gave up 1 base, with 15 bases separating them. Germline values: CDR1 GTSNPN, CDR2 SVGIG (reference sequence). The CDR3 region is CAWEGPSRAKNIQYF. The DNA of the CDR3 is TGTGCCTGGGAAGGGCCTAGCCGGGCCAAAAACATTCAGTACTTC.

There are many counts of this clone. The chain links TRBV7-6 to TRBJ2-5; 15 bases align to TRBD2. This CDR3 has 18 residues. Germline V CDR1 and CDR2: SGHVS, FNYEAQ. V lost 5 bases and J lost 4; bases outside the gene matches: 11. DNA for the CDR3: TGTGCCAGCAGCCCTGGACTAGCGGGAGGGCCGTTTCCAGAGACCCAGTACTTC. Translating gives CASSPGLAGGPFPETQYF.

The chain combines TRBV4-1 with TRBJ1-3; 7 bases align to TRBD1. Unmatched junction bases numbered 2, after V lost 6 bases and J lost 0 bases. Germline-derived CDR1 and CDR2 are MGHRA and YSYEKL. The CDR3 contains 14 residues. Written as DNA, the CDR3 is TGCGCCAGCAGTCGACAGGGCTCTGGAAACACCATATATTTT. It yields the protein CASSRQGSGNTIYF.

V usage is TRBV9 and J usage is TRBJ2-5, with a weak D call TRBD1 (6 bases). CDR3 length: 14 residues. Germline CDR1 and CDR2: SGDLS and YYNGEE. With 3 bases removed from V and 5 bases from J, the gap between germline ends came to 14 bases. The CDR3 sequence: CASSGQVLGETQYF. CDR3 nucleotide sequence: TGTGCCAGCAGCGGACAGGTCCTAGGGGAGACCCAGTACTTC.

To note about this clone: This sequence is one base from a far larger clone and is likely a read error. V is TRBV4-3 and J is TRBJ2-7; no reliable D call. Looked up from germline, CDR1 is LGHNA and CDR2 is YSLEER. The CDR3 totals 15 residues. CDR3 in DNA: TGCGCCAGCAGCCAAGATATGACTTCCTCCCACGAGCAGTACTTC. Its translation is CASSQDMTSSHEQYF.